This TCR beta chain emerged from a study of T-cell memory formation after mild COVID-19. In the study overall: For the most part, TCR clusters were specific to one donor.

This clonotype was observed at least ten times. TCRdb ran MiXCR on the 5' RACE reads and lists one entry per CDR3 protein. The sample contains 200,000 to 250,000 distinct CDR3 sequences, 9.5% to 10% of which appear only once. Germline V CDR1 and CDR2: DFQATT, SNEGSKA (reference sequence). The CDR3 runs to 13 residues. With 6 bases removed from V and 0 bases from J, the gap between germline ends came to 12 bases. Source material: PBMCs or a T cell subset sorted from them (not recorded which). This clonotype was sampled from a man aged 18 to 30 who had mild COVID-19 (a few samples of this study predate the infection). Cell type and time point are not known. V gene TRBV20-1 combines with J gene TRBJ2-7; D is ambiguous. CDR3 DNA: TGCAGTGCCGCCAACACGATCTCCTACGAGCAGTACTTC. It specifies CSAANTISYEQYF.